This T cell receptor (beta chain) was profiled in a study of siplizumab effects on memory and regulatory T cells (dated by TCRdb to between 2018 and 2021). About the study as a whole: The study looked at the effect of siplizumab, an anti-CD2 antibody, on alloreactive T-cell subsets in allogeneic mixed lymphocyte reactions made from human PBMCs. Broad study findings and their caveats: Sequences below about 10^-5 frequency were poorly captured, so only a minor fraction of alloreactive clones could be mapped to unstimulated subsets. Among mappable alloreactive CD4+ clones, an average Treg-derived fraction of 68.8% was observed with siplizumab, compared with 26.9% in control reactions. The cumulative frequency of alloreactive sequences that could be traced back to unstimulated CD4+ memory T cells was significantly reduced by siplizumab. Whether proliferating Tregs from siplizumab cultures were suppressive was not functionally confirmed. Greater diversity appeared to be present in unstimulated naive T cells than in memory T cells, and a substantial contribution to the alloresponse seemed to be made by naive cells. A naive or memory phenotype could not be assigned to roughly 80-95% of proliferating CD4+ or CD8+ clones.

Looking up the germline V gene (reference sequence) yields CDR1 SEHNR and CDR2 FQNEAQ. Trimming takes 3 bases from V and 3 bases from J, and the germline ends sit 15 bases apart. The CDR3, from cysteine to phenylalanine, totals 15 residues. CDR3 DNA is the only sequence kept; it has 45 bases, read in frame from the first base. Concerning this clone: What antigen it recognizes has not been identified. Per-nucleotide qualities are absent, and no much larger clonotype sits a single base away.

TCRbeta CDR3 sequencing was performed on sorted unstimulated T cells and on proliferating T cells recovered from mixed lymphocyte reactions. Fresh whole blood from fewer than 12 HLA-typed healthy donors was used to isolate PBMCs. To map where alloreactive clones came from, CD4+ non-regulatory T cells in the unstimulated state were FACS-sorted. The library was generated by the immunoSEQ multiplex PCR assay. Each sample had around 100,000 TCR templates assayed by the deep sequencing platform. Genomic DNA extracted from sorted T cells was used for TCRbeta CDR3 sequencing. Per the original workflow: The R programming language was used for clonal analysis of the TCRbeta CDR3 data. Alloreactive CD4+ and CD8+ clones were identified by comparing unstimulated samples to CFSE-low samples taken after the reaction. Regulatory or non-regulatory origin of alloreactive CD4+ clones was assigned by matching sequences to the sorted unstimulated Treg and non-Treg repertoires. The table comes from immuneACCESS by way of TCRdb, which keeps in-frame sequences with V and J called. Part of the clones is missing from these tables; in studies checked, under half for an unresolved V gene and the rest for unknown reasons. V, J and clone size derive from that table, while D and trimming were established from the DNA sequence. This sample holds some 100,000 clones; 85% to 95% were observed only once. The ten largest clones take up about 12% of the sample.

The source is a human donor in good health. The rearranged chain carries TRBV7-9 and TRBJ2-7; D gene: possibly TRBD2, on 5 matching bases. Specimen: non-Treg CD4+ T cells sorted from blood. The cell subset or site label for this specimen denotes: FACS-sorted unstimulated CD4+ non-regulatory T cells. In nucleotides, the sequence is TGTGCCAGCAGCTTTAGGTCGGGGAAGGGCTACGAGCAGTACTTC. Translated, it gives CASSFRSGKGYEQYF.